This TCR beta chain was sequenced during a study of neurological immune-mediated disorders. General study findings and limits: Phylogenetic grouping put 18 of 34 multiple sclerosis patients' repertoires into one related-CDR3 cluster, a possible signature.

5'RACE generated cDNA with 10-nucleotide random UMIs. In TCRdb, the 5' RACE reads were re-called with MiXCR into one record per CDR3 protein. The table shows tens of thousands of distinct CDR3 sequences, with 3% to 4% occurring only once. After removal of 3 bases from V and 7 bases from J, the junction contained 4 bases not matched to a gene. Germline-derived CDR1 and CDR2 are MGHRA and YSYEKL. This CDR3 has 15 residues. The sorted libraries started from around 1 million CD4+ or CD8+ T cells. Concerning this clonotype: Its antigen remains unknown.

The gene calls are TRBV4-1 and TRBJ1-6; 9 bases are shared with TRBD1. The source material was CD4+ T cells from blood. This TCR was sampled from a woman in her thirties or forties with multiple sclerosis. The CDR3 coding sequence is TGCGCCAGCAGCCAGGGACAGGGACCGAATTCACCCCTCCACTTT. It translates to CASSQGQGPNSPLHF.